The 7 T cell receptor beta chains presented below share a single source sample, sequenced in a study of technical replicates of blood from a few donors. Method: immunoSEQ multiplex PCR; TCRdb's copy keeps in-frame clones and lacks some. The table shows tens of thousands of clones, with 93% occurring only once. Sequencing input: T cells isolated from PBMCs. Source of these receptors: a human donor in good health.

CDR3 DNA: TGTGCCAGCACAAGCGGGAGGGACCCAGATACGCAGTATTTT. Amino acids: CASTSGRDPDTQYF. The V call is TRBV11-2, the J call TRBJ2-3, with TRBD2 identical over 10 bases. The CDR3 length is 14 residues. After removal of 7 bases from V and 4 bases from J, the junction contained 5 bases not matched to a gene. The germline gives CDR1 SGHAT, CDR2 FQNNGV. The full variable domain, rest sourced from reference TRBV11-2 and TRBJ2-3, is EAGVAQSPRYKIIEKRQSVAFWCNPISGHATLYWYQQILGQGPKLLIQFQNNGVVDDSQLPKDRFSAERLKGVDSTLKIQPAKLEDSAVYLCASTSGRDPDTQYFGPGTRLTVL.

The J gene is TRBJ1-2, the V gene TRBV5-1; D may be TRBD1 (6 bases). Trimming removed 3 bases at V and 4 bases at J, with 16 bases between. The CDR3 contains 15 residues. Per germline, CDR1 SGHRS and CDR2 YFSETQ. The DNA for the CDR3 is TGCGCCAGCAGCTCACCTGAACAGGGCCTCTATGGCTACACCTTC. Amino acids: CASSSPEQGLYGYTF. The complete variable domain, with remaining parts taken from reference TRBV5-1 and TRBJ1-2, reads KAGVTQTPRYLIKTRGQQVTLSCSPISGHRSVSWYQQTPGQGLQFLFEYFSETQRNKGNFPGRFSGRQFSNSRSEMNVSTLELGDSALYLCASSSPEQGLYGYTFGSGTRLTVV.

The rearrangement joins TRBV23-1 to TRBJ1-4; D is perhaps TRBD1 (6 bases). TRBV23-1 is recorded as an ORF, its role being uncertain. V was cut by 4 bases and J by 5 bases, with 11 bases left in between. This CDR3 has 14 amino acids. The CDR3 loop reads CASSRLDRNEKLFF. The DNA for the CDR3 is TGCGCCAGCAGTCGGTTGGACAGAAATGAAAAACTGTTTTTT.

The chain uses TRBV28 and TRBJ2-5; tentative D call: TRBD1 (8 bases). CDR1 MDHEN and CDR2 SYDVKM come from the germline V gene. V was pared by 6 bases and J by 5 bases, with 22 bases between. The CDR3 spans 16 residues. This chain's CDR3 is CASSKQGGGLRETQYF. Here the CDR3 DNA reads TGTGCCAGCAGCAAACAGGGGGGGGGTTTACGGGAGACCCAGTACTTC.

The CDR3 protein is CASRENPGTGLSGANVLTF. In DNA form, the CDR3 reads TGTGCCAGCAGGGAAAACCCCGGGACAGGACTTTCTGGGGCCAACGTCCTGACTTTC. The V gene is TRBV6-1, the J gene TRBJ2-6, with 8 nucleotides matching TRBD1. V trimming: 6 bases; J trimming: 1 base; junction bases outside the gene matches: 14. This CDR3 contains 19 residues. The germline V gene encodes CDR1 MNHNS and CDR2 SASEGT.

The chain is built from TRBV5-1 and TRBJ2-5; perhaps TRBD1 as D (6 bases). CDR1 is SGHRS and CDR2 is YFSETQ in the germline V gene. V gave up 0 bases and J gave up 5 bases, with 17 bases separating them. This CDR3 is 16 amino acids long. This CDR3 reads CASSLGQARQSETQYF. CDR3 DNA sequence: TGCGCCAGCAGCTTGGGACAGGCTCGTCAAAGTGAGACCCAGTACTTC.

V is TRBV6-5 and J is TRBJ1-1; 7 bases are shared with TRBD1. The CDR3 is made up of 14 amino acids. V lost 5 bases to trimming and J lost 4 bases; unmatched junction nucleotides: 7. Germline V gene sequence: CDR1 MNHEY, CDR2 SVGAGI. The CDR3 DNA is TGTGCCAGCAGTCAGATACAGGGGCCCACTGAAGCTTTCTTT. Protein product: CASSQIQGPTEAFF.